Following are 7 T cell receptor beta chains from one sample sequenced in a study of T cell responses to AZD1222 COVID-19 vaccine. Profiled with immunoSEQ multiplex PCR; TCRdb holds only in-frame clones, not every one. The table has 90,000 to 150,000 clones, roughly 91% seen once. The sequences come from peripheral blood, collected on day 0 of AZD1222 vaccination. The source of these receptors is an adult in good health.

The chain links TRBV18 to TRBJ2-5, with D unresolved. V was trimmed by 1 base and J by 5 bases, leaving 8 bases between them. Germline-derived CDR1 and CDR2 are KGHSH and LQKENI. CDR3 length: 13 amino acids. The CDR3 is CASSPRRRETQYF. The CDR3 DNA follows: TGTGCCAGCTCACCACGCAGGCGGGAGACCCAGTACTTC. Full variable domain (remainder filled in from reference TRBV18 and TRBJ2-5): NAGVMQNPRHLVRRRGQEARLRCSPMKGHSHVYWYRQLPEEGLKFMVYLQKENIIDESGMPKERFSAEFPKEGPSILRIQQVVRGDSAAYFCASSPRRRETQYFGPGTRLLVL.

This sequence joins TRBV12-3 or TRBV12-4 and TRBJ1-1; perhaps TRBD1 as D (5 bases). The CDR3 is 13 residues long. V lost 3 bases to trimming and J lost 4 bases, with 9 bases between them. CDR3 in amino acids: CASSLGPGTEAFF. The CDR3 coding sequence is TGTGCCAGCAGTTTGGGACCGGGCACTGAAGCTTTCTTT.

This clone was picked up one time. V and J are TRBV7-9 and TRBJ1-3; D uncertain. Per germline, CDR1 SEHNR and CDR2 FQNEAQ (reference sequence). The CDR3 is 15 amino acids. The germline V and J ends were trimmed by 1 base and 0 bases, with 7 bases remaining between them. The CDR3, as DNA: TGTGCCAGCAGCTTAGACGGACTCTCTGGAAACACCATATATTTT. This encodes CASSLDGLSGNTIYF.

The chain joins TRBV7-6 to TRBJ2-1, with a possible D match to TRBD1 (5 bases). The CDR3 consists of 17 residues. Germline loops: CDR1 SGHVS, CDR2 FNYEAQ. V was clipped by 3 bases and J by 0 bases, with 15 bases between them. In DNA, the CDR3 is TGTGCCAGCAGCTTGGGGCCCCCTAGTGGCTCCTACAATGAGCAGTTCTTC. Its protein product is CASSLGPPSGSYNEQFF.

This chain connects TRBV5-1 to TRBJ2-3; D possibly corresponds to TRBD2 (5 bases). This CDR3 has 13 residues. The germline gives CDR1 SGHRS, CDR2 YFSETQ. Trimming took 4 bases from V and 2 from J, leaving 8 bases between them. CDR3 sequence reads: CASSGLTTDTQYF. CDR3 nucleotide sequence: TGCGCCAGCAGCGGACTCACCACAGATACGCAGTATTTT.

This clone appeared a single time. The rearrangement uses TRBV29-1 and TRBJ2-3; unclear D gene. CDR1 is SQVTM and CDR2 is ANQGSEA in the germline V gene. The CDR3 is made up of 13 amino acids. Deletions cut 5 bases from V and 0 bases from J, with 9 bases between. The CDR3 protein is CSVWVTSTDTQYF. The CDR3 DNA follows: TGCAGCGTTTGGGTTACTAGCACAGATACGCAGTATTTT.

The chain has TRBV5-5 and TRBJ2-7, with D tentatively TRBD2 (6 bases). V lost 2 bases and J 6 bases, leaving 18 bases between the germline ends. The germline gives CDR1 SGHKS, CDR2 YYEKEE (reference sequence). The CDR3 runs 15 residues. The CDR3 sequence is CASSFWDSPSSEQYF. The CDR3 DNA reads as TGTGCCAGCAGCTTCTGGGACTCTCCAAGCAGCGAGCAGTACTTC.